The 8 T cell receptor beta chains listed next were all sequenced from one sample in a study of T cell repertoires in cytomegalovirus infection. TCRdb independently ran MiXCR on the reads; one entry per CDR3 protein. Among around 540,000 distinct CDR3 sequences listed, 25% to 35% were seen once. For these receptors, no antigen is known. The sample in question was cultured PBMCs, obtained from culture after CMV antigen stimulation. The receptors were sampled from a human donor in good health (CMV status not recorded). Some clones in this sample may be carry-over from other donors' samples.

The sample holds many counts of this clonotype. V gene TRBV28 combines with J gene TRBJ1-1; no clear D. Germline-derived CDR1 and CDR2 are MDHEN and SYDVKM. Trimming took 6 bases from V and 4 from J, leaving 9 bases between them. The CDR3 is 12 amino acids. CDR3 DNA: TGTGCCAGCAGCGTAGGGAGCACTGAAGCTTTCTTT. This encodes CASSVGSTEAFF.

The table lists this clonotype with a count of one. The genes are TRBV19 and TRBJ1-4; D call uncertain. Germline V gives CDR1 LNHDA, CDR2 SQIVND (reference sequence). Deletions cut 3 bases from V and 1 base from J, with 12 bases between. This CDR3 is 16 amino acids long. This chain's CDR3 is CASSIVETVTNEKLFF. In DNA form, the CDR3 reads TGTGCCAGTAGTATTGTGGAGACGGTAACTAATGAAAAACTGTTTTTT. Drawing the rest from reference TRBV19 and TRBJ1-4, the complete variable domain is DGGITQSPKYLFRKEGQNVTLSCEQNLNHDAMYWYRQDPGQGLRLIYYSQIVNDFQKGDIAEGYSVSREKKESFPLTVTSAQKNPTAFYLCASSIVETVTNEKLFFGSGTQLSVL.

The rearrangement links TRBV3-1 to TRBJ1-2; 7 bases are shared with TRBD1. The CDR3 contains 16 residues. From germline, CDR1 is LGHDT and CDR2 YNNKEL (reference sequence). Trimming at V came to 2 bases and at J to 3 bases, leaving 9 bases not matched to a gene. This CDR3 is CASSQLLTDRDYGYTF. In nucleotides, the CDR3 is TGTGCCAGCAGCCAACTCCTCACTGACAGGGACTATGGCTACACCTTC.

This clonotype has a handful of counts. The V and J genes are TRBV12-3 or TRBV12-4 and TRBJ2-7; D is unclear. This CDR3 has 13 amino acids. V shed 1 base and J shed 1 base, with 5 bases lying between them. The CDR3 is CASSLETSYEQYV. DNA for the CDR3: TGTGCCAGCAGTTTAGAAACATCCTACGAGCAGTACGTC.

This clonotype was counted between two and nine times. The rearrangement links TRBV5-1 to TRBJ1-1, with 11 bases that match TRBD1. The J segment lost 4 bases and the V segment lost 4 bases, leaving 6 bases of the junction unmatched. There are 15 residues in the CDR3. Germline V lookup: CDR1 SGHRS, CDR2 YFSETQ. DNA for the CDR3: TGCGCCAGCAGCATGCCCGGGACAGGGGGCACTGAAGCTTTCTTT. This translates into CASSMPGTGGTEAFF.

This clonotype was observed a handful of times. The chain uses TRBV7-2 and TRBJ2-1; the D is unclear. This CDR3 is built from 14 residues. Per germline, CDR1 SGHTA and CDR2 FQGNSA. V was cut by 7 bases and J by 7 bases, with 17 bases left in between. The CDR3 loop reads CASTPEIITNEQFF. DNA for the CDR3: TGTGCCAGCACCCCGGAGATAATTACGAATGAGCAGTTCTTC.

This clonotype was counted between two and nine times. The chain is built from TRBV7-2 and TRBJ2-7; either TRBD1 or TRBD2 may fit D (7 bases each). Germline V gene lookup returns CDR1 SGHTA and CDR2 FQGNSA. CDR3 length: 15 residues. V was trimmed by 1 base and J by 2 bases, leaving 12 bases between them. DNA of the CDR3: TGTGCCAGCAGCTTAGGGGGGGGACAGCCCTACGAGCAGTACTTC. Its protein product is CASSLGGGQPYEQYF.

V and J are TRBV5-1 and TRBJ1-1; D not resolved. CDR1 and CDR2 from the germline V gene are SGHRS and YFSETQ. Deletions cut 1 base from V and 7 bases from J, with 17 bases between. The CDR3 runs 15 residues. Here the CDR3 reads CASSLFTRRKDEAFF. CDR3 sequence (DNA): TGCGCCAGCAGCTTGTTTACCAGGCGGAAGGATGAAGCTTTCTTT. The full variable domain, completed using reference TRBV5-1 and TRBJ1-1, is KAGVTQTPRYLIKTRGQQVTLSCSPISGHRSVSWYQQTPGQGLQFLFEYFSETQRNKGNFPGRFSGRQFSNSRSEMNVSTLELGDSALYLCASSLFTRRKDEAFFGQGTRLTVV.